The clone carrying this TCR beta chain has a count of ten or more. Antigen unknown. This entry comes from a study of T-cell reconstitution after alpha-beta-depleted transplantation in children. The CDR3 is made up of 14 amino acids. Germline V gives CDR1 ENHRY, CDR2 SYGVKD. V lost 4 bases and J 0 bases, leaving 7 bases between the germline ends. Study results and limitations: It was newly produced T cells that mostly accounted for T-cell counts and diversity one year after transplant. Where alpha-beta T cells came from about two months after transplant was reportedly several hundred expanded graft clones.

Unique molecular identifiers were incorporated during preparation of the TCRbeta library. MiXCR, run by TCRdb on the PCR reads, gives a single entry per CDR3 protein. Of hundreds of thousands of distinct CDR3 sequences listed, about 16% are singletons. J is TRBJ1-5 and V is TRBV10-3; D is ambiguous. This specimen consisted of PBMCs, mostly from graft donor cells, obtained 360 days after TCRalphabeta/CD19-depleted stem cell transplant. This clonotype was sampled from a male patient between 2 and 10 years old who had a stem cell transplant for acute lymphoblastic leukemia, so the T cells may come from the graft donor. CDR3 nucleotides: TGTGCCATCAGTGTGGAGCATAGCAATCAGCCCCAGCATTTT. It codes for CAISVEHSNQPQHF.